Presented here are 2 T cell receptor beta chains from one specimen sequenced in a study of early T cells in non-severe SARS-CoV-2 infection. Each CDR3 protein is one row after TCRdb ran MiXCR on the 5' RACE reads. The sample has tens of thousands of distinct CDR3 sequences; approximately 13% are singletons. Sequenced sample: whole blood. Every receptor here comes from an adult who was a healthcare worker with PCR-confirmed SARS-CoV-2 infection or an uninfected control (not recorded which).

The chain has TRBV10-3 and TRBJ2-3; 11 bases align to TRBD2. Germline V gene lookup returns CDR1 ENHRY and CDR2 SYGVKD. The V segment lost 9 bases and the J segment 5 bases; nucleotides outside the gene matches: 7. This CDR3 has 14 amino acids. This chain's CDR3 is CAITSGTSGDTQYF. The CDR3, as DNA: TGTGCCATTACTTCCGGGACTAGCGGAGATACGCAGTATTTT.

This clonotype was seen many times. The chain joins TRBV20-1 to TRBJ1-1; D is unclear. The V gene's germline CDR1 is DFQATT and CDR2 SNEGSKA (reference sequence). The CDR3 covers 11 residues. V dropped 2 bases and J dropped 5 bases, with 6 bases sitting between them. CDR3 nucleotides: TGCAGTGCTAGATCCGGGACTGAAGCTTTCTTT. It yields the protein CSARSGTEAFF.